This T cell receptor (beta chain) was identified during a study of CD8 T cells in ankylosing spondylitis. Scientists made TCR beta libraries using quantitative 5'-RACE with molecular barcodes. TCRdb processed the 5' RACE reads anew with MiXCR; each CDR3 protein has one entry. The profile covers about 300,000 distinct CDR3 sequences, with 11% appearing a single time and 9.1% taken by the ten largest. This CDR3 contains 11 residues. Germline V gives CDR1 DFQATT, CDR2 SNEGSKA (reference sequence). Between the trimmed V and J ends, which lost 3 bases and 3 bases, there was a span of 6 bases. The rearrangement uses TRBV20-1 and TRBJ2-7; D unclear. Sequencing was done on a sample of blood, either unsorted or a sorted T cell fraction (not recorded which). The clonotype comes from a female donor with ankylosing spondylitis or in good health (not recorded which). CDR3 sequence: CSASGYYEQYF. The CDR3 DNA reads TGCAGTGCTAGTGGGTACTACGAGCAGTACTTC.